The next 26 T cell receptor beta chains were all read from a single sample in a study of cytomegalovirus exposure and HLA in healthy donors. PCR primers comprised 60 Vbeta and 13 Jbeta primers. This table comes from immunoSEQ multiplex PCR, and its TCRdb copy is limited to in-frame clones, with some not included. The profile covers approximately 120,000 clones, with approximately 72% appearing a single time and nearly 9.5% taken by the ten largest. Input material: PBMCs. These receptors originate from a woman between 50 and 59 years old in good health and CMV-seropositive.

This chain uses TRBV5-1 with TRBJ1-1, with 9 bases lining up with TRBD1. The germline gives CDR1 SGHRS, CDR2 YFSETQ. J lost 4 bases, V lost 3 bases, and 7 bases had no gene match. This CDR3 comprises 15 residues. The DNA for the CDR3 is TGCGCCAGCAGCTGGGGGGACAGGGATCTCACTGAAGCTTTCTTT. Encoded protein: CASSWGDRDLTEAFF.

This chain connects TRBV6-5 to TRBJ1-2; TRBD1 agrees at 11 bases. CDR3 size: 15 residues. Germline CDR1 reads MNHEY; CDR2 reads SVGAGI. Trimming took 5 bases from V and 8 from J; bases not matched to a gene: 10. The chain's CDR3 is CASSPWDRGIGGYTF. As DNA, the CDR3 is TGTGCCAGCAGTCCGTGGGACAGGGGGATCGGCGGCTACACCTTC.

In its sample, this clone was seen a few times. This chain uses TRBV6-6 with TRBJ1-4; D is unresolved. V gave up 9 bases and J gave up 8 bases, with 13 bases separating them. The CDR3 is made up of 12 amino acids. The germline gives CDR1 MNHNY, CDR2 SVGAGI (reference sequence). This chain's CDR3 is CARTKEREKLFF. Here the CDR3 DNA reads TGTGCCAGGACAAAAGAACGGGAAAAACTGTTTTTT.

This clone was picked up one time. This chain links TRBV13 with TRBJ2-2, with D possibly matching TRBD2 (6 bases). Germline CDR1 reads PRHDT; CDR2 reads FYEKMQ (reference sequence). V was shortened by 6 bases and J by 1 base, with 9 bases between the two germline ends. There are 14 residues in the CDR3. The CDR3 DNA is TGTGCCAGCAGGGGTAGCGGGAACACCGGGGAGCTGTTTTTT. Translation gives CASRGSGNTGELFF.

The V and J genes are TRBV5-4 and TRBJ1-2; TRBD1 matches 7 bases. Germline CDR1 and CDR2: SGHNT and YYREEE (reference sequence). The CDR3 is 14 residues long. The V segment lost 4 bases and the J segment 4 bases; nucleotides outside the gene matches: 7. The CDR3 region is CASSLRTGSYGYTF. CDR3 DNA: TGTGCCAGCAGCCTAAGGACAGGTTCCTATGGCTACACCTTC.

The genes are TRBV29-1 and TRBJ2-1; TRBD1 matches 7 bases. V trimming: 7 bases; J trimming: 4 bases; junction bases outside the gene matches: 19. Per germline, CDR1 SQVTM and CDR2 ANQGSEA. CDR3 length: 17 residues. The CDR3 protein is CSAPGQGVLSRYNEQFF. The CDR3 coding sequence is TGCAGCGCCCCAGGGCAGGGGGTTCTTTCTAGGTACAATGAGCAGTTCTTC.

J is TRBJ2-3 and V is TRBV9; 14 bases map to TRBD2. In germline, CDR1 is SGDLS, CDR2 YYNGEE. The ends lost 0 bases at V and 2 bases at J; junction bases unmatched: 5. This CDR3 has 18 amino acids. The CDR3: CASSVGLAGGLPTDTQYF. The DNA for the CDR3 is TGTGCCAGCAGCGTAGGACTAGCGGGAGGGCTCCCCACAGATACGCAGTATTTT.

The chain recombines TRBV30 with TRBJ2-5, with D possibly matching TRBD2 (6 bases). The ends were cut back, 2 bases at V and 3 bases at J, with 16 bases in the middle. CDR1 and CDR2 (germline): GTSNPN, SVGIG (reference sequence). This CDR3 contains 15 residues. Here the CDR3 DNA reads TGTGCCTGGAGTCTCCGACGGCGGGGCAAAGAGACCCAGTACTTC. It yields the protein CAWSLRRRGKETQYF. Together with reference TRBV30 and TRBJ2-5, the CDR3 gives the full variable domain: SQTIHQWPATLVQPVGSPLSLECTVEGTSNPNLYWYRQAAGRGLQLLFYSVGIGQISSEVPQNLSASRPQDRQFILSSKKLLLSDSGFYLCAWSLRRRGKETQYFGPGTRLLVL.

V gene TRBV6-5 combines with J gene TRBJ2-1; weak D call: TRBD1 (6 bases). The CDR3 covers 15 residues. V was pared by 7 bases and J by 2 bases, with 15 bases between. Per germline, CDR1 MNHEY and CDR2 SVGAGI. The CDR3 bases are TGTGCCAGCACCCTCCGGCAGGGGACCTACAATGAGCAGTTCTTC. This codes for CASTLRQGTYNEQFF.

The V and J genes are TRBV2 and TRBJ2-2; unclear D gene. V dropped 4 bases and J dropped 5 bases, with 8 bases sitting between them. The CDR3 sequence is 13 residues long. Germline values: CDR1 SNHLY, CDR2 FYNNEI. CDR3 bases: TGTGCCAGCAGTGCTATAGAAACCGGGGAGCTGTTTTTT. It specifies CASSAIETGELFF.

The genes are TRBV19 and TRBJ1-2; D remains ambiguous. Trimming took off 3 bases at V and 6 bases at J, with 11 bases between the two ends. CDR3 size: 13 residues. Germline CDR1 LNHDA, CDR2 SQIVND (reference sequence). This chain's CDR3 is CASSMARFHGYTF. DNA for the CDR3: TGTGCCAGTAGTATGGCCAGGTTCCATGGCTACACCTTC.

The chain couples TRBV5-1 to TRBJ2-5; 7 bases are a match to TRBD2. Germline CDR1 and CDR2: SGHRS and YFSETQ. The V gene end was trimmed by 1 base and the J gene end by 5 bases; junction bases not matched to a gene: 5. The CDR3 contains 14 residues. The CDR3 here is CASSLTSAGETQYF. The CDR3 DNA reads TGCGCCAGCAGCTTGACTAGCGCGGGGGAGACCCAGTACTTC.

V usage is TRBV6-6 and J usage is TRBJ1-1; 8 bases match TRBD1. With 3 bases clipped from V and 0 bases from J, the junction kept 3 bases outside the gene matches. The length of the CDR3 is 15 residues. In germline, CDR1 is MNHNY, CDR2 SVGAGI (reference sequence). The CDR3: CASSYRDRMNTEAFF. The CDR3 region has the DNA TGTGCCAGCAGTTATCGGGACAGGATGAACACTGAAGCTTTCTTT.

This chain joins TRBV7-9 and TRBJ2-7; D ambiguous. Deletions cut 3 bases from V and 0 bases from J, with 18 bases between. Germline V gene lookup returns CDR1 SEHNR and CDR2 FQNEAQ (reference sequence). The CDR3 runs 17 residues. For the CDR3, the DNA is TGTGCCAGCAGCTTCCCCATATCCGGGTCTCCCTCCTACGAGCAGTACTTC. This codes for CASSFPISGSPSYEQYF.

The chain combines TRBV6-1 with TRBJ1-1; D perhaps matches TRBD1 (6 bases). Looked up from germline, CDR1 is MNHNS and CDR2 is SASEGT. V was shortened by 2 bases and J by 8 bases, with 15 bases between the two germline ends. The CDR3 is 14 amino acids. The CDR3 DNA reads as TGTGCCAGCAGTGAAACAGGGCTGTGGGGGGAAGCTTTCTTT. This encodes CASSETGLWGEAFF.

The rearrangement links TRBV7-8 to TRBJ1-4; D remains unclear. Trimming removed 4 bases from V and 11 bases from J, with 11 bases in between. The CDR3 has 12 amino acids. Germline CDR1 SGHVS, CDR2 FQNEAQ. Here the CDR3 DNA reads TGTGCCAGCAGCTCCCCTGGCTGGAAACTGTTTTTT. Protein sequence: CASSSPGWKLFF. The full variable domain, in which reference TRBV7-8 and TRBJ1-4 provide the parts outside the CDR3, is GAGVSQSPRYKVAKRGQDVALRCDPISGHVSLFWYQQALGQGPEFLTYFQNEAQLDKSGLPSDRFFAERPEGSVSTLKIQRTQQEDSAVYLCASSSPGWKLFFGSGTQLSVL.

V gene TRBV18 combines with J gene TRBJ1-1; D possibly corresponds to TRBD1 (5 bases). The V end lost 7 bases, the J end lost 1 base, and 10 bases lay between the germline ends. The length of the CDR3 is 13 residues. In germline, CDR1 is KGHSH, CDR2 LQKENI. In DNA, the CDR3 is TGTGCCAGCTTCACAGGAGAGAACACTGAAGCTTTCTTT. This codes for CASFTGENTEAFF. The full variable domain, completed using reference TRBV18 and TRBJ1-1, is NAGVMQNPRHLVRRRGQEARLRCSPMKGHSHVYWYRQLPEEGLKFMVYLQKENIIDESGMPKERFSAEFPKEGPSILRIQQVVRGDSAAYFCASFTGENTEAFFGQGTRLTVV.

This clone occurred once. The chain links TRBV29-1 to TRBJ1-4; TRBD1 agrees at 10 bases. The CDR3 totals 15 residues. V gave up 1 base and J gave up 8 bases; unmatched junction bases: 7. Germline V lookup: CDR1 SQVTM, CDR2 ANQGSEA. In DNA, the CDR3 is TGCAGCGTTGAAGGGGGGACAGGGGAAGGGGAAAAACTGTTTTTT. Amino acid sequence: CSVEGGTGEGEKLFF.

V and J are TRBV12-5 and TRBJ1-1; TRBD1 agrees at 7 bases. V lost 5 bases and J lost 1; bases outside the gene matches: 7. Germline V gene data show CDR1 as LGHNT and CDR2 as FRNRAP. The length of the CDR3 is 15 residues. CDR3 DNA sequence: TGTGCTAGTGGTCCCGCCCGGACAGGGAACACTGAAGCTTTCTTT. Its translation is CASGPARTGNTEAFF. The full variable domain, with the rest looked up from reference TRBV12-5 and TRBJ1-1, is DARVTQTPRHKVTEMGQEVTMRCQPILGHNTVFWYRQTMMQGLELLAYFRNRAPLDDSGMPKDRFSAEMPDATLATLKIQPSEPRDSAVYFCASGPARTGNTEAFFGQGTRLTVV.

This sequence joins TRBV5-1 and TRBJ2-7; 9 bases agree with TRBD2. This CDR3 comprises 16 residues. In germline, CDR1 is SGHRS, CDR2 YFSETQ. V was clipped by 4 bases and J by 3 bases; unmatched bases: 11. The CDR3 nucleotides are TGCGCCAGCAGCGGGGGAGCGGGGGGCGGCTTCTACGAGCAGTACTTC. This sequence encodes CASSGGAGGGFYEQYF.

This clone was detected a few times. The V gene is TRBV6-5, the J gene TRBJ1-2, with D tentatively TRBD1 (5 bases). The V gene lost 2 bases and the J gene lost 10 bases, with 8 bases spanning the gap. CDR3 size: 11 residues. Per germline, CDR1 MNHEY and CDR2 SVGAGI. CDR3 residues: CASSYAGDYTF. In DNA, the CDR3 is TGTGCCAGCAGTTACGCGGGGGACTACACCTTC.

The genes are TRBV27 and TRBJ2-5, with D possibly TRBD1 on 6 matching bases. Germline CDR1 MNHEY, CDR2 SMNVEV (reference sequence). V lost 5 bases, J lost 4 bases, and 17 bases lay in between. CDR3 length: 15 amino acids. The CDR3 loop is CASSPSTSRGETQYF. CDR3 bases: TGTGCCAGCAGTCCCTCGACGAGCAGGGGAGAGACCCAGTACTTC.

The chain combines TRBV29-1 with TRBJ1-5; 10 positions match TRBD1. V lost 4 bases and J lost 5; bases outside the gene matches: 2. Germline V gene lookup returns CDR1 SQVTM and CDR2 ANQGSEA. The CDR3 consists of 13 residues. This CDR3 is CSVGGTGDQPQHF. Written as DNA, the CDR3 is TGCAGCGTTGGAGGGACAGGGGATCAGCCCCAGCATTTT.

In its sample, this clone was seen a few times. The genes are TRBV9 and TRBJ1-1, with 7 bases that match TRBD1. The CDR3 loop spans 14 amino acids. The V segment lost 0 bases and the J segment 4 bases; nucleotides outside the gene matches: 3. Germline assignment: CDR1 SGDLS and CDR2 YYNGEE. CDR3 coding DNA: TGTGCCAGCAGCGTAGCCTGGACAGGCACTGAAGCTTTCTTT. Amino acid sequence: CASSVAWTGTEAFF.

DNA of the CDR3: TGTGCCAGCAGGGTGGGACTAGCGGGGAACGGGGGGCTTCTGTTTTTT. Protein sequence: CASRVGLAGNGGLLFF. This chain connects TRBV11-2 to TRBJ2-2; 13 bases fit TRBD2. The CDR3 covers 16 residues. Germline trimming cut 6 bases from V and 14 bases from J; bases unmatched to any gene: 15. Germline V gives CDR1 SGHAT, CDR2 FQNNGV.

In its sample, this clone was seen once. The gene calls are TRBV27 and TRBJ1-1; no reliable D call. Trimming stripped 4 bases from V and 3 bases from J, with 15 bases between. Germline CDR1 and CDR2: MNHEY and SMNVEV (reference sequence). The length of the CDR3 is 15 residues. The DNA for the CDR3 is TGTGCCAGCAGTTGGTCAGGAGGTGCCCACACTGAAGCTTTCTTT. It translates to CASSWSGGAHTEAFF.